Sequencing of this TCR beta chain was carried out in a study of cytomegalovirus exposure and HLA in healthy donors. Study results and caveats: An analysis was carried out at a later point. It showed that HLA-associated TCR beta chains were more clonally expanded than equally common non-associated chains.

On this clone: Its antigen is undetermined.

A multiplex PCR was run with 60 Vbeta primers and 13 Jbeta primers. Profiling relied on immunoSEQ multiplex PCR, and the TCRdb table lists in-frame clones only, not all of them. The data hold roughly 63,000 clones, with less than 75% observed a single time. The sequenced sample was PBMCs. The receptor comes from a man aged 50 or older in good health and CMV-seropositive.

The CDR3 sequence is CASRENRLSNQPQHF. CDR3 DNA sequence: TGTGCCAGCAGGGAAAACAGGTTGAGCAATCAGCCCCAGCATTTT. V gene TRBV2 combines with J gene TRBJ1-5; a weak D match, TRBD1 (5 bases). The CDR3 sequence is 15 residues long. V gave up 6 bases and J gave up 1 base, with 13 bases separating them. Per the germline V gene, CDR1 is SNHLY and CDR2 is FYNNEI.